This TCR beta chain is drawn from a study of blood T cell repertoires in COVID-19. The protocol was immunoSEQ multiplex PCR, while the TCRdb copy is restricted to in-frame clones and leaves out a portion. The sample contains 35,000 to 40,000 clones, approximately 84% of which appear only once. The specimen sequenced was peripheral blood. This TCR was sampled from a man aged 45-60 years with active or convalescent COVID-19.

CDR3 DNA: TGTGCCAGCAGATTTACCCAGGGGAACATTCAGTACTTC. Translation: CASRFTQGNIQYF. This chain connects TRBV27 to TRBJ2-4; the D gene is possibly TRBD1 (6 bases). Trimming took 6 bases from V and 7 from J, leaving 13 bases between them. The CDR3 runs 13 residues. Germline CDR1 is MNHEY and CDR2 is SMNVEV (reference sequence).